Listed below are T cell receptor beta chains from one sample, sequenced in a study of blood T cell repertoires in COVID-19. The table came from immunoSEQ multiplex PCR; TCRdb's copy has only in-frame clones and leaves some out. This repertoire shows approximately 300,000 clones, about 88% found once; its top ten account for approximately 10%. Sequenced material: peripheral blood. The source of these receptors is a woman aged 30 to 39 with COVID-19, enrolled during active disease. The CDR3 runs from the conserved cysteine through the conserved F or W. A D gene is named only where the DNA matches it firmly. Not every row has a clone size; where given, it reads once, few, many or a size class.

abundance	d_gene	v_gene	j_gene	CDR3nt	CDR3aa
.	.	TRBV11-3	TRBJ2-1	TGTGCCAGCAGCGTCGGGGGGCGGGAGCAGTTCTTC	CASSVGGREQFF
once	.	TRBV30	TRBJ1-1	TGTGCCTGGAGGGCCAGGTCGGGGGAAGCTTTCTTT	CAWRARSGEAFF
.	.	TRBV28	TRBJ1-2	TGTGCCAGCAGTCCGCCCCCAAGGGAGGCTGGCTACACCTTC	CASSPPPREAGYTF
.	TRBD1	TRBV6-4	TRBJ1-2	TGTGCCAGTAGATCGACAGGGGGTAGCTATGGCTACACCTTC	CASRSTGGSYGYTF
few	.	TRBV19	TRBJ1-2	TGTGCCAGTAGCCAGGGACTGAATGGCTACACCTTC	CASSQGLNGYTF
.	TRBD1	TRBV6-2/TRBV6-3	TRBJ2-7	TGTGCCAGCAGCCGGGCGGGTCGGACAGGGACGGGCGAGCAGTACTTC	CASSRAGRTGTGEQYF
.	.	TRBV2	TRBJ1-2	TGTGCCAGCAGGGCCAGGGATGGCTACACCTTC	CASRARDGYTF
.	TRBD1	TRBV12-3/TRBV12-4	TRBJ1-1	TGTGCCAGCAGCAGACAGGGCCTTGAAGCTTTCTTT	CASSRQGLEAFF
many	.	TRBV28	TRBJ2-1	TGTGCCAGCAGTTTAGTGAACAAGAATGAGCAGTTCTTC	CASSLVNKNEQFF
.	TRBD1	TRBV6-6	TRBJ2-7	TGTGCCAGCAGTTCCAAGGACAGGGGGTACGAGCAGTACTTC	CASSSKDRGYEQYF
.	TRBD2	TRBV7-9	TRBJ2-5	TGTGCCAGCAGCTTAGCGCGGGGAGGGGAGACCCAGTACTTC	CASSLARGGETQYF
.	TRBD2	TRBV9	TRBJ2-5	TGTGCCAGCAGCGTAAGCGGGGCTCTCCAAGAGACCCAGTACTTC	CASSVSGALQETQYF
.	.	TRBV28	TRBJ2-3	TGTGCCAGCCTCGAGGACACTAGCACAGATACGCAGTATTTT	CASLEDTSTDTQYF
.	.	TRBV9	TRBJ2-1	TGTGCCAGCAGCGTAGTGGTGAGCTCCTACAATGAGCAGTTCTTC	CASSVVVSSYNEQFF
.	TRBD1	TRBV7-6	TRBJ1-6	TGTGCCAGCAGCCGTACAGGGGACAATTCACCCCTCCACTTT	CASSRTGDNSPLHF
.	TRBD2	TRBV7-2	TRBJ2-3	TGTGCCAGCAGCTTAGAAAGGGGACTAGCGGGAGCAGATACGCAGTATTTT	CASSLERGLAGADTQYF
.	.	TRBV28	TRBJ1-6	TGTGCCAGCCTCCAGGGGAGCTCCTATAATTCACCCCTCCACTTT	CASLQGSSYNSPLHF
.	.	TRBV2	TRBJ2-3	TGTGCCAGCATAAGTGCTACTAGCACAGATACGCAGTATTTT	CASISATSTDTQYF
.	.	TRBV30	TRBJ1-1	TGTGCCTGGGGATCATACAGGGTATGGTTT	CAWGSYRVWF
.	TRBD2	TRBV28	TRBJ2-3	TGTGCCAGCAGTTTTACGGTCGCTAGCGGGATGATGACAGATACGCAGTATTTT	CASSFTVASGMMTDTQYF
.	TRBD2	TRBV5-1	TRBJ2-7	TGCGCCAGCCGGGGGGATGAGCAGTACTTC	CASRGDEQYF
.	TRBD2	TRBV7-9	TRBJ2-7	TGTGCCAGCAGCTCTAGCGGGAGGAACAACGAGCAGTACTTC	CASSSSGRNNEQYF
.	.	TRBV18	TRBJ1-2	TGTGCCAGCTCACCAAAGGCAGGGAATTATGGCTACACCTTC	CASSPKAGNYGYTF
.	TRBD1	TRBV30	TRBJ1-4	TGTGCCTGGAGTGTACGTCAGGGGGCGGTTGAAAAACTGTTTTTT	CAWSVRQGAVEKLFF
.	.	TRBV5-4	TRBJ2-3	TGTGCCAGCAGCCAGGGGAGGGCCGTAAATACGCAGTATTTT	CASSQGRAVNTQYF
.	.	TRBV4-2	TRBJ1-1	TGTGCCAGCAGCCCCCTAAGGGAGGCGCGAGGCACTGAAGCTTTCTTT	CASSPLREARGTEAFF